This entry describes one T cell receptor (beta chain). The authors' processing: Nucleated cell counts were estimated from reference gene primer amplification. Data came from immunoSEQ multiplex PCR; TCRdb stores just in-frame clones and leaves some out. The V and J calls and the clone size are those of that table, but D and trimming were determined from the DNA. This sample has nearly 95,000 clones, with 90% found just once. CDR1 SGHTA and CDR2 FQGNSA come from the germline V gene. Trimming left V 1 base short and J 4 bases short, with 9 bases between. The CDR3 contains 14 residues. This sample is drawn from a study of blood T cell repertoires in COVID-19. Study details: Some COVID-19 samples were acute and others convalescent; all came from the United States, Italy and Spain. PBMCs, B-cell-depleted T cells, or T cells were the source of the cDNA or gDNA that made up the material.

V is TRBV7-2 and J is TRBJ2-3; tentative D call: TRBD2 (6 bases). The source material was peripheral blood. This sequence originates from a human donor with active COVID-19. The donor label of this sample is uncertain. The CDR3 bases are TGTGCCAGCAGCTTAGACTGGGGGGCAGATACGCAGTATTTT. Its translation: CASSLDWGADTQYF.